This T cell receptor beta chain was observed in a study of tissue T cells after allogeneic stem cell transplantation. The repertoire was sequenced with immunoSEQ multiplex PCR; TCRdb's copy has only in-frame clones and lacks some. The repertoire includes fewer than 3,500 clones, approximately 48% of them detected once, and 20% to 25% sits in the top ten. Time point specified: mouse harvest day 14 after allogeneic transplant. Mouse grafts combined 10^7 T-cell-depleted bone marrow cells with 10^6 splenic CD5+ T cells. This mouse GVHD model was MHC-mismatched B6 to BALB/c, profiled day 7 or 14. Remarks on this clone: The antigen remains undetermined. Gene names refer to mouse genes.

Findings of the study overall: Tissue-detected TCR repertoire was only partly captured by blood and spleen T cells.

Sequencing was performed on gut tissue. This receptor was identified in a female BALB/c mouse given C57BL/6 T cells with graft-versus-host disease after an allogeneic hematopoietic cell transplant.

CDR3 region: CASSLDSQNTLYF. Incomplete CDR3 DNA: TGTGCCAGCAGCTTAGACAGTCAAAACACCTTGTAC. The chain is built from TRBV3 and TRBJ2-4, with D hard to call. The read stops 1 residue short of the end of the CDR3; the missing end is completed from the germline J gene. V lost 1 base, J lost 0 bases, and 2 bases lay in between. Germline V gene data show CDR1 as SNHLY and CDR2 as FYNGKV (reference sequence). The CDR3 spans 13 residues.